The 30 T cell receptor beta chains listed next were all sequenced from one sample in a study of identical twins' blood T cells (dated by TCRdb to 2012 to 2015). The library was prepared using 5' RACE. Sequenced on an Illumina Genome Analyzer IIx. TCRdb took the public reads, trimmed them with fastp at Q25, ran MiXCR for clone calling and kept in-frame beta chains. Every distinct CDR3 protein forms one entry, paired with its most common genes and DNA. This sample has roughly 340,000 distinct CDR3 sequences in its table, and around 30% of those were observed once. Jointly, the top ten make up 5.5% to 6.5% of the sample. The sequenced sample consisted of PBMCs. Receptors were obtained from a woman between 18 and 49 years old in good health.

CDR3 nucleotide sequence: TGTGCCAGCAGCTTAGCTCAGGGATCAGGGAGAGACATTCAGTACTTC. Its protein product is CASSLAQGSGRDIQYF. The chain employs TRBV7-8 and TRBJ2-4; D may correspond to TRBD1 or TRBD2 (5 bases each). The V gene lost 0 bases and the J gene lost 8 bases, with 17 bases spanning the gap. Germline values: CDR1 SGHVS, CDR2 FQNEAQ. The CDR3 has 16 amino acids.

This chain links TRBV5-1 with TRBJ2-1, with 8 bases lining up with TRBD2. From germline, CDR1 is SGHRS and CDR2 YFSETQ. The junction had 6 bases not matched to a gene; V was cut back by 0 bases and J by 4 bases. The CDR3 is 16 amino acids. DNA for the CDR3: TGCGCCAGCAGCTTGGGTGCGGGGGGCCTTTACAATGAGCAGTTCTTC. Translation: CASSLGAGGLYNEQFF.

For this clonotype: Just one base apart from a much larger clone, this may be a read error. The chain uses TRBV29-1 and TRBJ2-3, with 7 bases lining up with TRBD1. The end of the DNA fits TRBJ1-5 better, so the J call may be wrong. Germline loops: CDR1 SQVTM, CDR2 ANQGSEA. The CDR3 extends over 14 amino acids. The CDR3: CSVEVRKGADTQHF. The CDR3 region has the DNA TGCAGCGTTGAAGTCAGGAAGGGGGCAGATACGCAGCATTTT.

The J gene is TRBJ1-2, the V gene TRBV15; D uncertain. Germline V lookup: CDR1 LNHNV, CDR2 YYDKDF (reference sequence). The CDR3 covers 13 residues. V shed 1 base and J shed 2 bases, with 5 bases lying between them. The CDR3 DNA reads TGTGCCACCAGCAGAGGAGCAAACTATGGCTACACCTTC. Amino acid sequence: CATSRGANYGYTF.

This clonotype has just a few counts. The junction departs from germline at one end; a sequencing error may be responsible. The chain couples TRBV29-1 to TRBJ2-3, with D possibly being TRBD2 (5 bases). This CDR3 comprises 14 residues. Germline V lookup: CDR1 SQVTM, CDR2 ANQGSEA. The CDR3 DNA reads TGCAGCGTTGGGGAGAACCTGAGGGCAGATGCGCAGTATTTT. Protein product: CSVGENLRADAQYF.

This clonotype was recorded once. This may stem from a read error, because a much larger clone lies one nucleotide away. The chain couples TRBV20-1 to TRBJ2-1, with TRBD2 identical over 10 bases. Germline-derived CDR1 and CDR2 are DFQATT and SNEGSKA (reference sequence). This CDR3 region has 15 residues. Unmatched junction bases numbered 8, after V lost 6 bases and J lost 3 bases. CDR3 amino acids: CSAASSGRRYNEQFF. In nucleotides, the CDR3 is TGCAGTGCAGCAAGTAGCGGGAGGCGCTACAATGAGCAGTTCTTC.

This clonotype came up a few times. This chain uses TRBV10-2 with TRBJ2-1, with TRBD1 matching over 8 bases. V lost 3 bases and J lost 8; bases outside the gene matches: 9. CDR3 length: 15 amino acids. Germline values: CDR1 WSHSY, CDR2 SAAADI. The DNA of the CDR3 is TGCGCCAGCAGTGATCCCCCAGGGGGCAAGGATGAGCAGTTCTTC. Translated: CASSDPPGGKDEQFF.

The V and J genes are TRBV7-2 and TRBJ1-3; no reliable D call. V lost 5 bases, J lost 0 bases, and 14 bases lay in between. Looked up from germline, CDR1 is SGHTA and CDR2 is FQGNSA. This CDR3 has 16 amino acids. Written as DNA, the CDR3 is TGTGCCAGCAGCCTAAACGGAGGGTTCTCTGGAAACACCATATATTTT. Translated, it gives CASSLNGGFSGNTIYF.

The table lists this clonotype with a few counts. The rearrangement joins TRBV28 to TRBJ2-7; 7 bases line up with TRBD1. Germline V CDR1 and CDR2: MDHEN, SYDVKM. After removal of 3 bases from V and 4 bases from J, the junction contained 6 bases not matched to a gene. This CDR3 region has 14 residues. The CDR3 DNA sequence: TGTGCCAGCAGTTTCCCCGGACAGGCGTACGAGCAGTACTTC. Its protein is CASSFPGQAYEQYF.

The table lists this clonotype with many counts. V gene TRBV14 combines with J gene TRBJ1-2; D ambiguous. The germline CDR1 and CDR2 sequences are SGHDN and FVKESK. The V gene lost 0 bases and the J gene lost 11 bases, with 10 bases spanning the gap. CDR3 length equals 12 residues. The CDR3 loop is CASSQDLRFYTF. The CDR3, as DNA: TGTGCCAGCAGCCAAGACCTTCGGTTTTACACCTTC.

At least ten counts were recorded for this clonotype. This chain uses TRBV29-1 with TRBJ1-2; no definite D call. The germline CDR1 and CDR2 sequences are SQVTM and ANQGSEA. The CDR3 has 12 amino acids. V was trimmed by 4 bases and J by 11 bases, leaving 17 bases between them. The CDR3: CSVGAELEGYTF. The CDR3 nucleotides are TGCAGCGTTGGGGCAGAACTTGAGGGATACACCTTC.

This clonotype was found a few times. The chain couples TRBV30 to TRBJ2-6; 7 nucleotides match TRBD1. The germline V gene encodes CDR1 GTSNPN and CDR2 SVGIG (reference sequence). This CDR3 is 17 amino acids long. After removal of 4 bases from V and 0 bases from J, the junction contained 9 bases not matched to a gene. The CDR3 sequence is CAWNPLQGYSGANVLTF. The CDR3 nucleotides are TGTGCCTGGAACCCTTTACAGGGGTACTCTGGGGCCAACGTCCTGACTTTC.

This clonotype was counted only a few times. This chain joins TRBV7-2 and TRBJ1-2; no clear D gene. The CDR3 contains 13 residues. Germline CDR1 reads SGHTA; CDR2 reads FQGNSA. The ends were cut back, 1 base at V and 8 bases at J, with 11 bases in the middle. The CDR3 spells CASSLDSYDGYTF. In DNA, the CDR3 is TGTGCCAGCAGCTTAGACTCTTACGACGGCTACACCTTC.

As to this clonotype: A read error may explain this, as a much larger clone is one base away. The gene calls are TRBV20-1 and TRBJ1-5; D gene unclear. The CDR3 totals 15 residues. Germline V CDR1 and CDR2: DFQATT, SNEGSKA (reference sequence). The V end lost 0 bases, the J end lost 0 bases, and 9 bases lay between the germline ends. The CDR3 nucleotides are TGCAGTGCTAGAGATCCGGGTCATAGCAATCAGCCCCAGCATTTT. Translation: CSARDPGHSNQPQHF.

This clonotype was counted between two and nine times. This rearrangement joins TRBV6-6 to TRBJ1-4; no clear D gene. The CDR3 extends over 14 amino acids. CDR1 is MNHNY and CDR2 is SVGAGI in the germline V gene (reference sequence). The V gene lost 2 bases and the J gene lost 6 bases, with 10 bases spanning the gap. The CDR3 protein is CASSYREVDEKLFF. For the CDR3, the DNA is TGTGCCAGCAGTTACAGGGAGGTTGATGAAAAACTGTTTTTT.

The table lists this clonotype with many counts. The chain couples TRBV11-2 to TRBJ2-2; D is undetermined. Trimming removed 2 bases from V and 4 bases from J, with 8 bases in between. The V gene's germline CDR1 is SGHAT and CDR2 FQNNGV. This CDR3 region has 14 residues. The CDR3 DNA follows: TGTGCCAGCAGCTTAAGATCCCTCACCGGGGAGCTGTTTTTT. Translation: CASSLRSLTGELFF.

This clonotype appeared a few times. This chain joins TRBV15 and TRBJ2-7; 11 nucleotides agree with TRBD1. With 0 bases clipped from V and 5 bases from J, the junction kept 3 bases outside the gene matches. The CDR3 has 15 residues. CDR1 is LNHNV and CDR2 is YYDKDF in the germline V gene (reference sequence). Here the CDR3 reads CATSRDRDRGDEQYF. As DNA, the CDR3 is TGTGCCACCAGCAGAGACCGGGACAGGGGGGACGAGCAGTACTTC.

The V gene is TRBV2, the J gene TRBJ1-6; 8 nucleotides agree with TRBD1. The germline V gene has CDR1 SNHLY and CDR2 FYNNEI. The ends lost 6 bases at V and 10 bases at J; junction bases unmatched: 8. CDR3 size: 14 residues. The CDR3 here is CASRRGQVFSPLHF. For the CDR3, the DNA is TGTGCCAGCAGACGGGGACAGGTTTTCTCACCCCTCCACTTT.

The rearrangement uses TRBV20-1 and TRBJ1-4; 8 nucleotides align to TRBD1. In germline, CDR1 is DFQATT, CDR2 SNEGSKA (reference sequence). The CDR3 sequence is 14 residues long. Unmatched junction bases numbered 4, after V lost 0 bases and J lost 7 bases. As DNA, the CDR3 is TGCAGTGCTAGAGATCCGCAGGGGGCTGAAAAACTGTTTTTT. Protein sequence: CSARDPQGAEKLFF.

CDR3 in DNA: TGTGCCATCAGTGAGTCGATGGGGGATCAGCCCCAGCATTTT. It specifies CAISESMGDQPQHF. J is TRBJ1-5 and V is TRBV10-3; TRBD1 might be the D (5 bases). V gave up 0 bases and J gave up 5 bases, with 8 bases separating them. The CDR3 runs 14 residues. From germline, CDR1 is ENHRY and CDR2 SYGVKD.

This clonotype showed up many times. The rearrangement links TRBV10-3 to TRBJ1-5; unclear D gene. V shed 0 bases and J shed 1 base, with 4 bases lying between them. The CDR3 runs 14 residues. The V gene's germline CDR1 is ENHRY and CDR2 SYGVKD. The CDR3 DNA is TGTGCCATCAGTGAGTCCCGGAGCAATCAGCCCCAGCATTTT. This sequence encodes CAISESRSNQPQHF.

The sample holds a few counts of this clonotype. The V and J genes are TRBV20-1 and TRBJ1-4; no clear D gene. Deletions cut 7 bases from V and 8 bases from J, with 14 bases between. The germline gives CDR1 DFQATT, CDR2 SNEGSKA (reference sequence). The CDR3 has 12 amino acids. The chain's CDR3 is CSGARSAEKLFF. DNA for the CDR3: TGCAGTGGGGCCCGTAGCGCAGAAAAACTGTTTTTT.

Many counts were recorded for this clonotype. This chain links TRBV23-1 with TRBJ2-3; TRBD1 matches at 8 bases. TRBV23-1 is an open reading frame, and its role is uncertain. This CDR3 region has 15 residues. The ends lost 3 bases at V and 5 bases at J; junction bases unmatched: 7. CDR3 residues: CASSQTDRGGDTQYF. The CDR3, as DNA: TGCGCCAGCAGTCAGACCGACAGGGGTGGAGATACGCAGTATTTT.

The chain is built from TRBV11-3 and TRBJ1-3; D call uncertain. This CDR3 spans 11 amino acids. Germline V CDR1 and CDR2: SGHNT, YENEEA. The V end was cut by 5 bases, the J end by 8 bases, with 7 bases between. The CDR3 region has the DNA TGTGCCAGCAGCATCTCCCACACCATATATTTT. It yields the protein CASSISHTIYF.

This chain uses TRBV25-1 with TRBJ1-5; 10 bases are shared with TRBD1. CDR1 and CDR2 from the germline V gene are MGHDK and SYGVNS. Trimming took 5 bases from V and 1 from J; bases not matched to a gene: 5. This CDR3 region has 16 residues. In DNA, the CDR3 is TGTGCCAGCAGTAACGGACAGGGGGGCAGCAATCAGCCCCAGCATTTT. Translated: CASSNGQGGSNQPQHF.

Regarding this clonotype: A clone one base away is much larger, so this may be a read error. The V call is TRBV4-3, the J call TRBJ1-2; D is ambiguous. From germline, CDR1 is LGHNA and CDR2 YSLEER. V lost 0 bases and J 10 bases, leaving 6 bases between the germline ends. The CDR3 runs to 11 residues. CDR3 protein: CASSQDNDYTF. The CDR3 coding sequence is TGCGCCAGCAGCCAAGATAATGACTACACCTTC.

This clonotype appeared a few times. This chain uses TRBV5-6 with TRBJ1-4, with unresolved D. Germline loops: CDR1 SGHDT, CDR2 YYEEEE. V was trimmed by 2 bases and J by 8 bases, leaving 22 bases between them. This CDR3 region has 17 residues. CDR3: CASSFPREGLYREKLFF. CDR3 nucleotide sequence: TGTGCCAGCAGCTTCCCCCGAGAGGGCTTGTATCGGGAAAAACTGTTTTTT. Full variable domain (rest looked up from reference TRBV5-6 and TRBJ1-4): DAGVTQSPTHLIKTRGQQVTLRCSPKSGHDTVSWYQQALGQGPQFIFQYYEEEERQRGNFPDRFSGHQFPNYSSELNVNALLLGDSALYLCASSFPREGLYREKLFFGSGTQLSVL.

Remarks on this clonotype: This may stem from a read error, because a much larger clone lies one nucleotide away. The chain uses TRBV29-1 and TRBJ1-1; TRBD1 agrees at 8 bases. Germline trimming cut 4 bases from V and 4 bases from J; bases unmatched to any gene: 5. The CDR3 is 13 amino acids. Germline loops: CDR1 SQVTM, CDR2 ANQGSEA. The CDR3 DNA sequence: TGCAGCGTTGTCTTTACAGGGGGCACTGAAGCTTTCTTT. It specifies CSVVFTGGTEAFF.

Details on this clonotype: This may stem from a read error, because a much larger clone lies one nucleotide away. This chain uses TRBV11-2 with TRBJ1-1; D is ambiguous. This CDR3 is built from 13 residues. Looked up from germline, CDR1 is SGHAT and CDR2 is FQNNGV. The CDR3 coding sequence is TGTGTCAGCAGCTTAGCGGGTAGCACTGAAGCTTTCTTT. It specifies CVSSLAGSTEAFF.

The V call is TRBV25-1, the J call TRBJ1-1, with D maybe TRBD1 (5 bases). The V gene lost 4 bases and the J gene lost 6 bases, with 15 bases spanning the gap. The CDR3 covers 14 residues. Germline CDR1 MGHDK, CDR2 SYGVNS. Written as DNA, the CDR3 is TGTGCCAGCAGTGCAGACAGCCAGGGACCTGAAGCTTTCTTT. Amino acids: CASSADSQGPEAFF.